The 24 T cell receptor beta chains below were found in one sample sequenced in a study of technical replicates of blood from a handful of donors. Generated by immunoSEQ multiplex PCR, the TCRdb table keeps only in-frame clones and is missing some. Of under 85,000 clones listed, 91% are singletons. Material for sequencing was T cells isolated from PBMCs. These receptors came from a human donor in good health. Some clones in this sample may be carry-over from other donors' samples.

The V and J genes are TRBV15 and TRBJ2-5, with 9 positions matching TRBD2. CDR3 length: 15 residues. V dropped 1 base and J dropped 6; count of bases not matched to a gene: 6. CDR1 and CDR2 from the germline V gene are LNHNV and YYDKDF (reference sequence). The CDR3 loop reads CATSRVVAGVKTQYF. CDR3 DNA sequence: TGTGCCACCAGCAGAGTCGTAGCGGGAGTTAAGACCCAGTACTTC. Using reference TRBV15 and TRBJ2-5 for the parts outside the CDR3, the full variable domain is DAMVIQNPRYQVTQFGKPVTLSCSQTLNHNVMYWYQQKSSQAPKLLFHYYDKDFNNEADTPDNFQSRRPNTSFCFLDIRSPGLGDTAMYLCATSRVVAGVKTQYFGPGTRLLVL.

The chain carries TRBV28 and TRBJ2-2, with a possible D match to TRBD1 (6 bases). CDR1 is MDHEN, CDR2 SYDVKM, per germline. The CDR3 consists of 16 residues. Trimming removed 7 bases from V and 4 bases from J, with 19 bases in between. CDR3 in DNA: TGTGCCAGCACCAAACCCGGGACAAAGAGCACCGGGGAGCTGTTTTTT. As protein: CASTKPGTKSTGELFF.

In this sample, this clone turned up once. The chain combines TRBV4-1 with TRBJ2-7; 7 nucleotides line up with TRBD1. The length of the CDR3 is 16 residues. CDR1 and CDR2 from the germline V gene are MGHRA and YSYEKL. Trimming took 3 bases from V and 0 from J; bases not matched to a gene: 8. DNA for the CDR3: TGCGCCAGCAGCCATGACGGACAGGCCGACTCCTACGAGCAGTACTTC. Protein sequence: CASSHDGQADSYEQYF.

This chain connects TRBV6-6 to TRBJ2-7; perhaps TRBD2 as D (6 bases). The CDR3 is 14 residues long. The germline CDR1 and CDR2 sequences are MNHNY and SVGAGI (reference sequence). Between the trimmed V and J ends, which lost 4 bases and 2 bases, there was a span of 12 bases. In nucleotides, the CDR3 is TGTGCCAGCAGTTCCCAGGGAGGTACCTACGAGCAGTACTTC. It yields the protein CASSSQGGTYEQYF.

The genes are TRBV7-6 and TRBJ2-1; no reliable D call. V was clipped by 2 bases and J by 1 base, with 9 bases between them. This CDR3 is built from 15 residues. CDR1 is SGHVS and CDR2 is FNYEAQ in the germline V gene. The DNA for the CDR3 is TGTGCCAGCAGCTTATTGGCGGCTTCCTACAATGAGCAGTTCTTC. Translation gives CASSLLAASYNEQFF. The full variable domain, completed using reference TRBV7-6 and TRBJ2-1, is GAGVSQSPRYKVTKRGQDVALRCDPISGHVSLYWYRQALGQGPEFLTYFNYEAQQDKSGLPNDRFSAERPEGSISTLTIQRTEQRDSAMYRCASSLLAASYNEQFFGPGTRLTVL.

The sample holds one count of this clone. CDR3 in DNA: TGTGCCAGCTCACCCCGGACAGGGGGAGACGAGCAGTACTTC. Protein product: CASSPRTGGDEQYF. J is TRBJ2-7 and V is TRBV18; TRBD1 matches at 10 bases. Trimming took 3 bases from V and 5 from J; bases not matched to a gene: 4. This CDR3 has 14 amino acids. Per germline, CDR1 KGHSH and CDR2 LQKENI.

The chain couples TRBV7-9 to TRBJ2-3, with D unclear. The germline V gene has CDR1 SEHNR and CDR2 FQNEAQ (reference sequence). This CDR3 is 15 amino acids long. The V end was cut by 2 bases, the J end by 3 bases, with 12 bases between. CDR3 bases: TGTGCCAGCAGCTTATCATCCTCGGGTACAGATACGCAGTATTTT. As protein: CASSLSSSGTDTQYF. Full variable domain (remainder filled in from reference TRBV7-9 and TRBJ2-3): DTGVSQNPRHKITKRGQNVTFRCDPISEHNRLYWYRQTLGQGPEFLTYFQNEAQLEKSRLLSDRFSAERPKGSFSTLEIQRTEQGDSAMYLCASSLSSSGTDTQYFGPGTRLTVL.

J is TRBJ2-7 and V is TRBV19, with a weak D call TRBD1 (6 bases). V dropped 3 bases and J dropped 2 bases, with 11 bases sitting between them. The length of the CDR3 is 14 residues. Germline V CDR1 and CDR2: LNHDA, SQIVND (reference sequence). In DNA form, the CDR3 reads TGTGCCAGTAGTATCGGGACATTACCCTACGAGCAGTACTTC. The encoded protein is CASSIGTLPYEQYF.

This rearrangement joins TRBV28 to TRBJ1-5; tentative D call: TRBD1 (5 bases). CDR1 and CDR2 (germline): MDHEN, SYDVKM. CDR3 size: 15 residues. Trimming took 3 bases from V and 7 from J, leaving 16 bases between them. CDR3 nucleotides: TGTGCCAGCAGTTTCGTTCCCAGGGCCGAGCAGCCCCAGCATTTT. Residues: CASSFVPRAEQPQHF. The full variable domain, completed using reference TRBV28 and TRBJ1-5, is DVKVTQSSRYLVKRTGEKVFLECVQDMDHENMFWYRQDPGLGLRLIYFSYDVKMKEKGDIPEGYSVSREKKERFSLILESASTNQTSMYLCASSFVPRAEQPQHFGDGTRLSIL.

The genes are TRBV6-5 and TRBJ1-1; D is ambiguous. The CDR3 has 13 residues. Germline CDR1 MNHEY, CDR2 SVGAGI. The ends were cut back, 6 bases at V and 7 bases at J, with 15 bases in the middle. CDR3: CASSPGSYREAFF. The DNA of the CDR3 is TGTGCCAGCAGCCCAGGATCCTACCGTGAAGCTTTCTTT.

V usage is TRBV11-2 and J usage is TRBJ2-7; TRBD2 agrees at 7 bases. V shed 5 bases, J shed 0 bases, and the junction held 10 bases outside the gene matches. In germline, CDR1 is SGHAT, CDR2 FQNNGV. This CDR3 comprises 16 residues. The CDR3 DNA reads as TGTGCCAGCAGCAGATTTAGCGGGTATAGCTCCTACGAGCAGTACTTC. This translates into CASSRFSGYSSYEQYF.

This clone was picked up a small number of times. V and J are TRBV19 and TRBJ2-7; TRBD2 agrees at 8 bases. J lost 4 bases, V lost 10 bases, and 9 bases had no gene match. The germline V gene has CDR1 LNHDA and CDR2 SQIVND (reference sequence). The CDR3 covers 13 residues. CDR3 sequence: CATYKRETYEQYF. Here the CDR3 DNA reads TGTGCCACTTACAAGCGGGAGACTTACGAGCAGTACTTC.

In nucleotides, the CDR3 is TGTGCCTGGAGTGTACTAGGGCGTGGCTCCTACAATGAGCAGTTCTTC. Translating gives CAWSVLGRGSYNEQFF. The chain is built from TRBV30 and TRBJ2-1; D may be TRBD2 (5 bases). Germline values: CDR1 GTSNPN, CDR2 SVGIG (reference sequence). This CDR3 spans 16 amino acids. Trimming took 0 bases from V and 0 from J, leaving 12 bases between them.

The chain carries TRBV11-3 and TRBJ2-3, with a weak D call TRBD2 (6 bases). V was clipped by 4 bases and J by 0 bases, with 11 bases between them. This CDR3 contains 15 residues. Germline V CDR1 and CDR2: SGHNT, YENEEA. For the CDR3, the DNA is TGTGCCAGCAGCTCCCCCGGGGGTAGCACAGATACGCAGTATTTT. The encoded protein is CASSSPGGSTDTQYF.

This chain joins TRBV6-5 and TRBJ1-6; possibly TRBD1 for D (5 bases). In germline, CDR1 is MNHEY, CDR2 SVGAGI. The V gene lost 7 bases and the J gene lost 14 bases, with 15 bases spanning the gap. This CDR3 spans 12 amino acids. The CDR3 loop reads CASTQGGGTLHF. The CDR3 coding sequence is TGTGCCAGCACTCAGGGCGGGGGGACCCTCCACTTT.

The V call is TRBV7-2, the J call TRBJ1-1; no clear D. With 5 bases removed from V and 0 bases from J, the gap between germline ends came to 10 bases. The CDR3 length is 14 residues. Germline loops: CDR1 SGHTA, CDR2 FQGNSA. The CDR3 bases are TGTGCCAGCAGCACAATATCGCTGAACACTGAAGCTTTCTTT. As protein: CASSTISLNTEAFF.

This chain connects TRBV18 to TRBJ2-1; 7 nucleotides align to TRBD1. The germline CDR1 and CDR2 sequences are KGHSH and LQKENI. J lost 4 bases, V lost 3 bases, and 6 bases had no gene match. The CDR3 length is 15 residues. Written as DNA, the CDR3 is TGTGCCAGCTCACCGCAGGCAGGGGGTTACAATGAGCAGTTCTTC. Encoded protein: CASSPQAGGYNEQFF.

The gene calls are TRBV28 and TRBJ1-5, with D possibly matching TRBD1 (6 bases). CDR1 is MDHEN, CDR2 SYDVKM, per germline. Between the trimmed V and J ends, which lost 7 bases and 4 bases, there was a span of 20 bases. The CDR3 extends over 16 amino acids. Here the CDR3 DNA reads TGTGCCAGCACCGGAAGACGGGACAACTATAATCAGCCCCAGCATTTT. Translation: CASTGRRDNYNQPQHF.

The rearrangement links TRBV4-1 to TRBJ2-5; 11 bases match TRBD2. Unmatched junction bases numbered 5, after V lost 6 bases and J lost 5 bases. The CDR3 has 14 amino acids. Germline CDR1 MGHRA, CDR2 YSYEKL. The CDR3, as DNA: TGCGCCAGCAGGACTAGCGGGACACAGGAGACCCAGTACTTC. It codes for CASRTSGTQETQYF.

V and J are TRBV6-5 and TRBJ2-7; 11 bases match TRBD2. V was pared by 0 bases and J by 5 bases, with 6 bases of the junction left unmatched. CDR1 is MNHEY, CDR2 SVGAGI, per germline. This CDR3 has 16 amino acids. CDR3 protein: CASSYSSSGGRNEQYF. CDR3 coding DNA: TGTGCCAGCAGTTACTCGTCTAGCGGGGGGAGAAACGAGCAGTACTTC.

The CDR3 loop reads CASSLIAGEAGELFF. CDR3 nucleotide sequence: TGTGCCAGCAGCTTAATAGCGGGAGAGGCCGGGGAGCTGTTTTTT. J is TRBJ2-2 and V is TRBV7-6, with 9 bases lining up with TRBD2. Trimming removed 2 bases from V and 6 bases from J; junction bases left unmatched: 4. The V gene's germline CDR1 is SGHVS and CDR2 FNYEAQ. The length of the CDR3 is 15 residues.

CDR3 nucleotide sequence: TGTGCCAGCAGCGACGGGACTAGCGGGAGAGGGGCCGGGGAGCTGTTTTTT. It codes for CASSDGTSGRGAGELFF. V gene TRBV5-4 combines with J gene TRBJ2-2; TRBD2 matches 14 bases. The germline V gene encodes CDR1 SGHNT and CDR2 YYREEE (reference sequence). This CDR3 has 17 amino acids. V gave up 4 bases and J gave up 6 bases; unmatched junction bases: 8.

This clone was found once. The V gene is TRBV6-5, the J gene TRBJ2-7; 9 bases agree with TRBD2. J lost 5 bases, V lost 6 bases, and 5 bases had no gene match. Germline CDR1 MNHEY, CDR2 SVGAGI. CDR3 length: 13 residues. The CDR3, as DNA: TGTGCCAGCAGCCGAGCGGGAGGAGACGAGCAGTACTTC. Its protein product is CASSRAGGDEQYF.

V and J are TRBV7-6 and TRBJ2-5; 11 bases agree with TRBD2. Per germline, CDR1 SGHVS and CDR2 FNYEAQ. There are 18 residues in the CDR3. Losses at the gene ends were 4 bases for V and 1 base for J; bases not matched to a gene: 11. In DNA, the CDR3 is TGTGCCAGCAGCTCTCCCAGACTAGCGGGGACTTCCCAAGAGACCCAGTACTTC. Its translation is CASSSPRLAGTSQETQYF.